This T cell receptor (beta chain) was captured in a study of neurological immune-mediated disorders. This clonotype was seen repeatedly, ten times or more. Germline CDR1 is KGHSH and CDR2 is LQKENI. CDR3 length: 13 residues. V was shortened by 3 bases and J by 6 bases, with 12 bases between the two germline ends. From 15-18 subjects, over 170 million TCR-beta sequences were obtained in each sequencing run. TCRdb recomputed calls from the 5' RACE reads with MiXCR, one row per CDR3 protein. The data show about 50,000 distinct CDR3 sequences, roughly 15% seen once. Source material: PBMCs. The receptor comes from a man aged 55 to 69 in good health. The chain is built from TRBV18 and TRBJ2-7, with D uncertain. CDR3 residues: CASSPPGPLEQYF. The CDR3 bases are TGTGCCAGCTCACCCCCTGGGCCGCTCGAGCAGTACTTC.